Listed below are T cell receptor beta chains from one sample, sequenced in a study of cytomegalovirus exposure and HLA in healthy donors. Using immunoSEQ multiplex PCR, the repertoire was profiled, and TCRdb retains in-frame clones only, with some absent. This sample yields about 180,000 clones, of which roughly 88% are seen a single time; around 1.2% belongs to the top ten. Sequencing input: PBMCs. The receptor source for this set is a girl aged 2 to 10 in good health and CMV-seropositive. Each CDR3 is given with its conserved first and last residue. D genes are given only for firm matches. Clone size, where shown, is once, few, many, or a class for clones that have expanded.

clone size: -; D gene: -; V gene: TRBV6-4; J gene: TRBJ1-5; CDR3 DNA: TGTGCCAGCAAGGATCTAAAGGGGTCACGCTTGGCCCAGCATTTT; CDR3 protein: CASKDLKGSRLAQHF
clone size: -; D gene: -; V gene: TRBV30; J gene: TRBJ2-7; CDR3 DNA: TGTGCCTGGAGTGGGGACATCTACGAGCAGTACTTC; CDR3 protein: CAWSGDIYEQYF
clone size: few; D gene: TRBD1; V gene: TRBV6-1; J gene: TRBJ2-7; CDR3 DNA: TGTGCCAGTAAGAGAAGTGGGACAGGTATCTACGAGCAGTACTTC; CDR3 protein: CASKRSGTGIYEQYF
clone size: -; D gene: -; V gene: TRBV27; J gene: TRBJ2-1; CDR3 DNA: TGTGCCAGCAGACCCGAAACCGGGACTGGAGGGGTCCATGAGCAGTTCTTC; CDR3 protein: CASRPETGTGGVHEQFF
clone size: -; D gene: TRBD1; V gene: TRBV9; J gene: TRBJ2-4; CDR3 DNA: TGTGCCAGCAGCGATCCAGGGGGTCGAAACATTCAGTACTTC; CDR3 protein: CASSDPGGRNIQYF
clone size: -; D gene: -; V gene: TRBV6-1; J gene: TRBJ1-3; CDR3 DNA: TGTGCCAGCAGTGACCGGGACACCATATATTTT; CDR3 protein: CASSDRDTIYF
clone size: -; D gene: -; V gene: TRBV7-9; J gene: TRBJ2-2; CDR3 DNA: TGTGCCAGCAGCTTCTTGTACAGGGTGGTCGGGCCCGGGGAGCTGTTTTTT; CDR3 protein: CASSFLYRVVGPGELFF
clone size: -; D gene: -; V gene: TRBV21-1; J gene: TRBJ2-3; CDR3 DNA: TGTGCCAGCAGCCTACGATCGGCGGGAGCCCCAGATACGCAGTATTTT; CDR3 protein: CASSLRSAGAPDTQYF
clone size: -; D gene: -; V gene: TRBV14; J gene: TRBJ1-3; CDR3 DNA: TGTGCCAGCAGCCAAGGAGGTTCTCACTCTGGAAACACCATATATTTT; CDR3 protein: CASSQGGSHSGNTIYF
clone size: -; D gene: TRBD1; V gene: TRBV5-1; J gene: TRBJ1-1; CDR3 DNA: TGCGCCAGCAGCTCAACAGGGGGTTTTTCGAACACTGAAGCTTTCTTT; CDR3 protein: CASSSTGGFSNTEAFF
clone size: -; D gene: -; V gene: TRBV5-1; J gene: TRBJ2-3; CDR3 DNA: TGCGCCAGCAGCTTTTTTTCGCCCTTCCAGGGATCGTACACAGATACGCAGTATTTT; CDR3 protein: CASSFFSPFQGSYTDTQYF
clone size: -; D gene: TRBD1; V gene: TRBV19; J gene: TRBJ1-1; CDR3 DNA: TGTGCCAGTAGCCCACAGGGGGCGGACACTGAAGCTTTCTTT; CDR3 protein: CASSPQGADTEAFF
clone size: -; D gene: TRBD2; V gene: TRBV7-8; J gene: TRBJ2-7; CDR3 DNA: TGTGCCAGCAGCTTACTTAGCGGGAGTTACTCCTACGAGCAGTACTTC; CDR3 protein: CASSLLSGSYSYEQYF
clone size: -; D gene: TRBD2; V gene: TRBV4-1; J gene: TRBJ2-7; CDR3 DNA: TGCGCCAGCAGCCTAGGGGGATCGTGGCTAGCGGGAGGCGACGAGCAGTACTTC; CDR3 protein: CASSLGGSWLAGGDEQYF
clone size: -; D gene: -; V gene: TRBV30; J gene: TRBJ2-3; CDR3 DNA: TGTGCCTGGTTGGGAGGGGGGAGTACGCAGTATTTT; CDR3 protein: CAWLGGGSTQYF
clone size: few; D gene: -; V gene: TRBV5-1; J gene: TRBJ1-2; CDR3 DNA: TGCGCCAGCAGCTTGAATCAGGGGTATGGCTACACCTTC; CDR3 protein: CASSLNQGYGYTF